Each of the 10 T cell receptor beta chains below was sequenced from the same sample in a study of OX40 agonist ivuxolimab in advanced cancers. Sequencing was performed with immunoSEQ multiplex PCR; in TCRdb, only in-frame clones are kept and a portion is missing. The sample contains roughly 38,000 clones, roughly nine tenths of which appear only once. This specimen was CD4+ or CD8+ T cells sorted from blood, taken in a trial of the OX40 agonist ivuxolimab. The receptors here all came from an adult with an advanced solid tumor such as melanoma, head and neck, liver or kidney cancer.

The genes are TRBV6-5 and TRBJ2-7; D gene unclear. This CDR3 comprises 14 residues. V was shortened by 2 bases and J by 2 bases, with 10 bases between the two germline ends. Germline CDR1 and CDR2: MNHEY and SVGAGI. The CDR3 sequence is CASSYKAGPYEQYF. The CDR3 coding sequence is TGTGCCAGCAGTTACAAGGCAGGCCCCTACGAGCAGTACTTC.

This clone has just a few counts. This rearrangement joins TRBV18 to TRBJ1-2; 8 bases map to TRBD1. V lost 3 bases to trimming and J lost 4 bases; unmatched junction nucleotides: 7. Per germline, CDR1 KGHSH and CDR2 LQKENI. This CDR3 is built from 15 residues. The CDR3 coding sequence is TGTGCCAGCTCACCTAACCCCGGACAGGGCTATGGCTACACCTTC. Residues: CASSPNPGQGYGYTF.

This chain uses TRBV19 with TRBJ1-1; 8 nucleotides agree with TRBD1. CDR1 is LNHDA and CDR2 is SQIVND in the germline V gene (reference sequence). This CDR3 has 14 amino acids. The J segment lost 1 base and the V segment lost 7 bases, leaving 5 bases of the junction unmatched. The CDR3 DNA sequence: TGTGCCAGTACACAGGGGGGCTCGAACACTGAAGCTTTCTTT. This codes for CASTQGGSNTEAFF.

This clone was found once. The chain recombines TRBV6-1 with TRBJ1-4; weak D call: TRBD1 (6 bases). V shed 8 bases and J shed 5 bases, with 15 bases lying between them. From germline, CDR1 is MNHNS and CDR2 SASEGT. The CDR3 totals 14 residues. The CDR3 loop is CASVKGGGNEKLFF. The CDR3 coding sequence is TGTGCCAGCGTGAAAGGGGGGGGGAATGAAAAACTGTTTTTT.

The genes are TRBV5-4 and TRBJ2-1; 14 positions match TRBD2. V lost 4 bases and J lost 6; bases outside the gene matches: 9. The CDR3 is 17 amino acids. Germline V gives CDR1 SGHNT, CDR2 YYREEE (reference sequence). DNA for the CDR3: TGTGCCAGCAGCCCAAGACTAGCGGGGGGGCTGGGCAATGAGCAGTTCTTC. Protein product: CASSPRLAGGLGNEQFF.

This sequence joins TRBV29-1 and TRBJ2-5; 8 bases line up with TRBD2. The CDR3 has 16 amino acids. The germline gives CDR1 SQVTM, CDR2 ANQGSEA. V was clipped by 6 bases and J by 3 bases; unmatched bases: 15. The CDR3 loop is CSVSIAGVSGEETQYF. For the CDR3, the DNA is TGCAGCGTCTCAATCGCTGGGGTTAGCGGGGAAGAGACCCAGTACTTC.

Written as DNA, the CDR3 is TGCGCCAGCAGCCAACGCGAAGCGGGTAGCACTGAAGCTTTCTTT. This sequence encodes CASSQREAGSTEAFF. V usage is TRBV4-1 and J usage is TRBJ1-1; D is unresolved. Looked up from germline, CDR1 is MGHRA and CDR2 is YSYEKL. The CDR3 is made up of 15 amino acids. The V gene lost 2 bases and the J gene lost 4 bases, with 14 bases spanning the gap.

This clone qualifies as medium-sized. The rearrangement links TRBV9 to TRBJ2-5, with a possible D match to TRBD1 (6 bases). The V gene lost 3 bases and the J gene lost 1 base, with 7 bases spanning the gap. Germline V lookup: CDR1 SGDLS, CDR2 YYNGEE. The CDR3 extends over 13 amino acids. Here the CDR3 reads CASSGTVQETQYF. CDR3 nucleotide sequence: TGTGCCAGCAGCGGGACAGTCCAAGAGACCCAGTACTTC.

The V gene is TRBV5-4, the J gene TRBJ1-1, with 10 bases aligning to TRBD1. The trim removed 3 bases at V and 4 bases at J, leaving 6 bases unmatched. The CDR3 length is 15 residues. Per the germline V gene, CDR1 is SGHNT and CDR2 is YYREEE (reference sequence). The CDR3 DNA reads TGTGCCAGCAGCTCGGGACAGGGGATGATCACTGAAGCTTTCTTT. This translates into CASSSGQGMITEAFF.

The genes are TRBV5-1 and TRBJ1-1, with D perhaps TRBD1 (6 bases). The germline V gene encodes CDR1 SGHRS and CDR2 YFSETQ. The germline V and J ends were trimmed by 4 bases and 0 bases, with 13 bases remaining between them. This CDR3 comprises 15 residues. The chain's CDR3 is CASSLGQLMNTEAFF. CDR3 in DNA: TGCGCCAGCAGCCTGGGACAACTAATGAACACTGAAGCTTTCTTT. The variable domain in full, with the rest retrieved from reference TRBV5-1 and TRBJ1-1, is KAGVTQTPRYLIKTRGQQVTLSCSPISGHRSVSWYQQTPGQGLQFLFEYFSETQRNKGNFPGRFSGRQFSNSRSEMNVSTLELGDSALYLCASSLGQLMNTEAFFGQGTRLTVV.